The 32 T cell receptor beta chains given below trace back to one sample, sequenced in a study of response to subunit inactivated influenza vaccine. TCRdb fed the RT-PCR reads into MiXCR, producing one record per CDR3 protein. The data contain over 650,000 distinct CDR3 sequences, approximately 17% of them seen just once; the ten biggest clones take up about a tenth. The sample was PBMCs from blood, taken 4 to 6 days after vaccination. All receptors come from a man between 50 and 59 years old who received an inactivated influenza vaccine.

The table lists this clonotype with a few counts. This chain connects TRBV11-2 to TRBJ2-3; 8 bases map to TRBD1. The CDR3 runs to 15 residues. From germline, CDR1 is SGHAT and CDR2 FQNNGV. After removal of 5 bases from V and 2 bases from J, the junction contained 6 bases not matched to a gene. The CDR3 loop is CASSLRQGTTDTQYF. The CDR3 DNA is TGTGCCAGCAGCCTCCGACAGGGGACCACAGATACGCAGTATTTT.

The chain has TRBV10-3 and TRBJ2-3; 13 bases agree with TRBD2. In germline, CDR1 is ENHRY, CDR2 SYGVKD. The CDR3 length is 16 residues. V lost 4 bases, J lost 2 bases, and 3 bases stayed unmatched. CDR3 DNA: TGTGCCATCAGTGGGGGACTAGCGGGATCCACAGATACGCAGTATTTT. It is translated as CAISGGLAGSTDTQYF.

This clonotype was detected a few times. This rearrangement joins TRBV28 to TRBJ2-1; TRBD2 might be the D (5 bases). This CDR3 comprises 15 residues. Per the germline V gene, CDR1 is MDHEN and CDR2 is SYDVKM. Trimming left V 8 bases short and J 2 bases short, with 16 bases between. The DNA of the CDR3 is TGTGCCAGCGCCCCGGGCGGGCGAACCTACAATGAGCAGTTCTTC. Its protein is CASAPGGRTYNEQFF.

J is TRBJ2-1 and V is TRBV6-5, with no clear D. This CDR3 is built from 13 residues. V lost 2 bases, J lost 6 bases, and 8 bases lay in between. Germline V lookup: CDR1 MNHEY, CDR2 SVGAGI. Written as DNA, the CDR3 is TGTGCCAGCAGTTACCTGCAGGCCAATGAGCAGTTCTTC. Amino acids: CASSYLQANEQFF.

V is TRBV11-2 and J is TRBJ2-2, with 15 bases that match TRBD2. The CDR3 has 17 residues. Germline V gene lookup returns CDR1 SGHAT and CDR2 FQNNGV. Trimming removed 5 bases from V and 7 bases from J; junction bases left unmatched: 8. CDR3 region: CASSPGLAGGRYGELFF. The CDR3 region has the DNA TGTGCCAGCAGCCCCGGACTAGCGGGAGGGCGGTACGGGGAGCTGTTTTTT.

The chain recombines TRBV5-4 with TRBJ2-7; 10 nucleotides agree with TRBD1. The CDR3 extends over 14 amino acids. J lost 6 bases, V lost 4 bases, and 7 bases had no gene match. In germline, CDR1 is SGHNT, CDR2 YYREEE (reference sequence). The CDR3 coding sequence is TGTGCCAGCAGCCAGGACAGGGGGATCACCGAGCAGTACTTC. Its translation is CASSQDRGITEQYF.

This clonotype occurred many times. V and J are TRBV29-1 and TRBJ2-1; TRBD1 is a possible D gene (6 bases). Germline V gene sequence: CDR1 SQVTM, CDR2 ANQGSEA. V was trimmed by 0 bases and J by 3 bases, leaving 12 bases between them. The CDR3 contains 15 residues. The CDR3 sequence is CSVEDGTTDYNEQFF. DNA for the CDR3: TGCAGCGTTGAAGATGGGACAACGGACTACAATGAGCAGTTCTTC.

The chain employs TRBV28 and TRBJ1-5, with TRBD1 as a possible D gene (5 bases). This CDR3 comprises 16 residues. Trimming removed 4 bases at V and 4 bases at J, with 17 bases between. The germline V gene has CDR1 MDHEN and CDR2 SYDVKM. CDR3: CASSSSWGTPNQPQHF. CDR3 bases: TGTGCCAGCAGTTCCTCCTGGGGGACCCCTAATCAGCCCCAGCATTTT. Looking up the rest from reference TRBV28 and TRBJ1-5 gives the full variable domain: DVKVTQSSRYLVKRTGEKVFLECVQDMDHENMFWYRQDPGLGLRLIYFSYDVKMKEKGDIPEGYSVSREKKERFSLILESASTNQTSMYLCASSSSWGTPNQPQHFGDGTRLSIL.

This clonotype was recorded a few times. The genes are TRBV9 and TRBJ2-7; tentative D call: TRBD2 (5 bases). Germline lookup yields CDR1 SGDLS and CDR2 YYNGEE. The ends were cut back, 3 bases at V and 6 bases at J, with 16 bases in the middle. The CDR3 loop spans 14 amino acids. The CDR3 nucleotides are TGTGCCAGCAGCGCCTTTGAGAGGGTAGGCGAGCAGTACTTC. Translating gives CASSAFERVGEQYF.

V is TRBV7-2 and J is TRBJ2-7; 7 nucleotides agree with TRBD2. CDR1 SGHTA and CDR2 FQGNSA come from the germline V gene. V lost 5 bases, J lost 5 bases, and 6 bases stayed unmatched. This CDR3 has 13 amino acids. CDR3 protein: CASSPRGGDEQYF. As DNA, the CDR3 is TGTGCCAGCAGCCCGCGGGGAGGGGACGAGCAGTACTTC.

This clonotype was seen a handful of times. The CDR3, as DNA: TGCAGCGTTGAGGTTAAAGGCAGGGGGCCCTACGAGCAGTACTTC. This encodes CSVEVKGRGPYEQYF. The genes are TRBV29-1 and TRBJ2-7; 8 bases match TRBD1. CDR1 and CDR2 from the germline V gene are SQVTM and ANQGSEA. With 3 bases clipped from V and 2 bases from J, the junction kept 9 bases outside the gene matches. This CDR3 is 15 amino acids long.

The chain combines TRBV7-2 with TRBJ2-1; D gene unclear. The length of the CDR3 is 12 residues. Germline CDR1 SGHTA, CDR2 FQGNSA. Trimming took off 5 bases at V and 10 bases at J, with 12 bases between the two ends. CDR3 coding DNA: TGTGCCAGCAGCCCCGGATGGCCAGAGCAGTTCTTC. Translating gives CASSPGWPEQFF.

This clonotype came up a few times. The chain carries TRBV4-1 and TRBJ2-2; D uncertain. The CDR3 runs to 15 residues. The germline V gene encodes CDR1 MGHRA and CDR2 YSYEKL. The germline V and J ends were trimmed by 0 bases and 7 bases, with 12 bases remaining between them. The CDR3 here is CASSQEVGSVGELFF. In DNA, the CDR3 is TGCGCCAGCAGCCAAGAAGTGGGGTCCGTCGGGGAGCTGTTTTTT.

This clonotype was counted between two and nine times. The chain joins TRBV4-3 to TRBJ2-7, with TRBD2 matching 10 bases. The germline V gene encodes CDR1 LGHNA and CDR2 YSLEER. V lost 2 bases, J lost 2 bases, and 3 bases stayed unmatched. The CDR3 covers 15 residues. The CDR3 here is CASSQLAGVTYEQYF. The CDR3 DNA reads TGCGCCAGCAGCCAACTAGCGGGAGTCACCTACGAGCAGTACTTC.

This clonotype was detected a few times. The chain is built from TRBV10-3 and TRBJ2-3; a possible D gene is TRBD2 (6 bases). Deletions cut 6 bases from V and 2 bases from J, with 12 bases between. CDR3 length: 14 residues. Per germline, CDR1 ENHRY and CDR2 SYGVKD. CDR3 coding DNA: TGTGCCATCAGCGCTAGCGAATACACAGATACGCAGTATTTT. Translation: CAISASEYTDTQYF.

The rearrangement links TRBV20-1 to TRBJ1-5; weak D call: TRBD1 (5 bases). CDR1 DFQATT and CDR2 SNEGSKA come from the germline V gene (reference sequence). The CDR3 loop spans 16 amino acids. Trimming cost V 2 bases and J 4 bases, with 18 bases left between them. The CDR3 loop reads CSARLLQGSVNQPQHF. The DNA for the CDR3 is TGCAGTGCTAGACTATTGCAGGGTAGTGTGAATCAGCCCCAGCATTTT.

A few counts support this clonotype. The chain uses TRBV20-1 and TRBJ2-1; D gene unclear. Trimming pared 0 bases from V and 8 bases from J, leaving 5 bases between. The CDR3 contains 11 residues. Germline CDR1 DFQATT, CDR2 SNEGSKA (reference sequence). This CDR3 is CSARESYEQFF. CDR3 nucleotides: TGCAGTGCTAGAGAGTCGTATGAGCAGTTCTTC.

The chain carries TRBV12-3 or TRBV12-4 and TRBJ1-4; D is uncertain. CDR3 length: 15 amino acids. V was cut by 6 bases and J by 7 bases, with 18 bases left in between. In nucleotides, the CDR3 is TGTGCCAGCAGCCAAGTAAAGGGTCTCCGTGAAAAACTGTTTTTT. Its protein is CASSQVKGLREKLFF.

The chain joins TRBV7-9 to TRBJ2-2; no clear D. The germline V gene has CDR1 SEHNR and CDR2 FQNEAQ (reference sequence). V lost 5 bases to trimming and J lost 2 bases, with 15 bases between them. The CDR3 totals 16 residues. CDR3 nucleotide sequence: TGTGCCAGCAGCCTTCGGCCCACGGCTAACACCGGGGAGCTGTTTTTT. Residues: CASSLRPTANTGELFF.

The genes are TRBV29-1 and TRBJ2-7; D is tentatively TRBD1 or TRBD2 (5 bases each). Germline CDR1 is SQVTM and CDR2 is ANQGSEA. CDR3 size: 15 residues. V lost 1 base, J lost 2 bases, and 15 bases lay in between. In DNA form, the CDR3 reads TGCAGCGTTGAAGTCCCCGGGACGCCAACCTACGAGCAGTACTTC. Translated, it gives CSVEVPGTPTYEQYF.

The chain couples TRBV27 to TRBJ2-3; TRBD2 matches at 10 bases. The CDR3 is 15 amino acids. The germline CDR1 and CDR2 sequences are MNHEY and SMNVEV (reference sequence). V was pared by 7 bases and J by 3 bases, with 7 bases of the junction left unmatched. The CDR3 protein is CASTLAGAGTDTQYF. CDR3 nucleotide sequence: TGTGCCAGCACCCTAGCGGGGGCAGGGACAGATACGCAGTATTTT.

This clonotype has ten or more counts. This chain connects TRBV7-2 to TRBJ2-7, with D possibly being TRBD1 (6 bases). V lost 10 bases to trimming and J lost 9 bases, with 22 bases between them. This CDR3 region has 13 residues. Germline CDR1 SGHTA, CDR2 FQGNSA. DNA for the CDR3: TGTGCCACCGCCCTGAAATCAGGGGCAGTGCAGTACTTC. It encodes CATALKSGAVQYF.

The table lists this clonotype with many counts. The V call is TRBV29-1, the J call TRBJ2-1, with 9 bases aligning to TRBD1. CDR1 and CDR2 (germline): SQVTM, ANQGSEA. The CDR3 spans 13 residues. The trim removed 6 bases at V and 8 bases at J, leaving 8 bases unmatched. The CDR3 DNA is TGCAGCGTCCGGACAGGGGAAAGGTATGAGCAGTTCTTC. This translates into CSVRTGERYEQFF.

The V gene is TRBV5-1, the J gene TRBJ2-6, with D perhaps TRBD1 (6 bases). Between the trimmed V and J ends, which lost 4 bases and 0 bases, there was a span of 14 bases. Per germline, CDR1 SGHRS and CDR2 YFSETQ. The CDR3 sequence is 17 residues long. The DNA for the CDR3 is TGCGCCAGCAGCCCGGGACAAGTTAACTCTGGGGCCAACGTCCTGACTTTC. Protein sequence: CASSPGQVNSGANVLTF.

As for this clonotype: Possible read error: a much larger clone is one base away. The chain has TRBV6-2 or TRBV6-3 and TRBJ2-3, with no clear D. Germline V gives CDR1 MNHEY, CDR2 SVGEGT. Deletions cut 7 bases from V and 2 bases from J, with 4 bases between. The CDR3 covers 11 residues. CDR3 loop: CASTHTDTQYF. CDR3 sequence (DNA): TGTGCCAGCACCCACACAGATACGCAGTATTTT.

A remark on this clonotype: One junction end disagrees with the germline gene, perhaps due to a read error. The chain recombines TRBV7-9 with TRBJ2-7; D is perhaps TRBD1 (6 bases). The CDR3 loop spans 14 amino acids. Germline lookup yields CDR1 SEHNR and CDR2 FQNEAQ (reference sequence). CDR3 in amino acids: CASSSWDTSHEQYF. The CDR3 DNA sequence: TGTGCCAGCAGCTCGTGGGACACCTCCCACGAGCAGTACTTC.

The V and J genes are TRBV7-9 and TRBJ2-1; 12 positions agree with TRBD2. The CDR3 runs 14 residues. The germline V gene has CDR1 SEHNR and CDR2 FQNEAQ (reference sequence). V was clipped by 5 bases and J by 15 bases; unmatched bases: 11. The CDR3 here is CASSALAGGPNLFF. The CDR3 bases are TGTGCCAGCAGCGCACTAGCGGGAGGCCCCAACCTGTTCTTC. The full variable domain, with the rest looked up from reference TRBV7-9 and TRBJ2-1, is DTGVSQNPRHKITKRGQNVTFRCDPISEHNRLYWYRQTLGQGPEFLTYFQNEAQLEKSRLLSDRFSAERPKGSFSTLEIQRTEQGDSAMYLCASSALAGGPNLFFGPGTRLTVL.

The chain carries TRBV4-3 and TRBJ2-3; D possibly matches TRBD1 or TRBD2 (5 bases each). The CDR3 spans 16 residues. Trimming left V 4 bases short and J 0 bases short, with 14 bases between. Germline-derived CDR1 and CDR2 are LGHNA and YSLEER. As DNA, the CDR3 is TGCGCCAGCAGCCCCCGGGGCCGGCTGAGCACAGATACGCAGTATTTT. It codes for CASSPRGRLSTDTQYF.

A few counts support this clonotype. The chain has TRBV28 and TRBJ2-7; 8 nucleotides line up with TRBD1. The CDR3 runs 14 residues. V lost 8 bases, J lost 4 bases, and 10 bases stayed unmatched. Germline CDR1 MDHEN, CDR2 SYDVKM. CDR3 in DNA: TGTGCCAGCGGAGGGAGACAGGGGTTGTACGAGCAGTACTTC. It is translated as CASGGRQGLYEQYF.

This clonotype was counted a few times. The J gene is TRBJ2-7, the V gene TRBV6-1, with 11 bases identical to TRBD1. Per germline, CDR1 MNHNS and CDR2 SASEGT. This CDR3 is built from 16 residues. The V and J ends lost 6 bases and 3 bases, in that order; junction bases with no gene match: 10. The CDR3 bases are TGTGCCAGCAGCTCGAATCCGGGACAGGGGGGCTACGAGCAGTACTTC. Translating gives CASSSNPGQGGYEQYF.

The count of this clonotype is one. This is likely a read error, given that the CDR3 carries no conserved phenylalanine or tryptophan at its end. V gene TRBV4-3 combines with J gene TRBJ2-7; 11 bases fit TRBD2. Looked up from germline, CDR1 is LGHNA and CDR2 is YSLEER. Unmatched junction bases numbered 9, after V lost 2 bases and J lost 6 bases. The CDR3 is 16 amino acids. The CDR3 sequence is CASSQKGYGTSGEQYL. The CDR3 nucleotides are TGCGCCAGCAGCCAAAAGGGCTACGGGACTAGCGGCGAGCAGTACCTC.

Only one count was recorded for this clonotype. The V and J genes are TRBV5-6 and TRBJ2-5; 8 positions agree with TRBD1. The CDR3 is made up of 14 amino acids. The junction had 9 bases not matched to a gene; V was cut back by 5 bases and J by 6 bases. Germline CDR1 and CDR2: SGHDT and YYEEEE. CDR3 loop: CASSQQGAGKTQYF. In DNA form, the CDR3 reads TGTGCCAGCAGTCAGCAGGGGGCTGGCAAGACCCAGTACTTC.